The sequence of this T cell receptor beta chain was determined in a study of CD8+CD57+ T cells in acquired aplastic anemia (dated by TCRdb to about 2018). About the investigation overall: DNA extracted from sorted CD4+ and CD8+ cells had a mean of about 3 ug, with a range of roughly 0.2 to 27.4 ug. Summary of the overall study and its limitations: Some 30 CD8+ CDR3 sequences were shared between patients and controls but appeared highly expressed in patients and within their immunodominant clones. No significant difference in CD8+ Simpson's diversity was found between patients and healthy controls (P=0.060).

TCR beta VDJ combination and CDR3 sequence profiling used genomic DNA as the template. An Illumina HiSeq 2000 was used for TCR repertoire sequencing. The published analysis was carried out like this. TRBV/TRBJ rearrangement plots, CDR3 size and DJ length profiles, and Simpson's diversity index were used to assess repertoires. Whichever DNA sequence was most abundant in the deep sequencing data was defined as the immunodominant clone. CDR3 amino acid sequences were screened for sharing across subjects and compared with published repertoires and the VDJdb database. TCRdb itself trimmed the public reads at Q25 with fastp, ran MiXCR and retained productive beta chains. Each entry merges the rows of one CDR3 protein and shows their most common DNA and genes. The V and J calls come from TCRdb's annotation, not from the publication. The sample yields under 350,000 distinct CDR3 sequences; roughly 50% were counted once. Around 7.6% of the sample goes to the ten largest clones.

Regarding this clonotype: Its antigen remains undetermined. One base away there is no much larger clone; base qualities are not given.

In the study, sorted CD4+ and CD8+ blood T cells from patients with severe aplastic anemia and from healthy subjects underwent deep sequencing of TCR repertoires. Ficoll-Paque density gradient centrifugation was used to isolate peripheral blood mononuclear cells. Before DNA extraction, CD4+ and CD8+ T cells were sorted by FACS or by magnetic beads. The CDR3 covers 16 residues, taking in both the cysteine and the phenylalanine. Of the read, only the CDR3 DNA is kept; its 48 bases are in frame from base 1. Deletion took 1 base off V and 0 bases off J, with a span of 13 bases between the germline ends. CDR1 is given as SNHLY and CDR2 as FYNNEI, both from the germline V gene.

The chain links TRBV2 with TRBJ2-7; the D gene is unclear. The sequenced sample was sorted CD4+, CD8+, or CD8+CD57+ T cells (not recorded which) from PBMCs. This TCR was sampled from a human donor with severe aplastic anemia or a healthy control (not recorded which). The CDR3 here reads CASSEDEQYDSYEQYF. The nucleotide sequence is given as TGTGCCAGCAGTGAAGATGAACAGTATGACTCCTACGAGCAGTACTTC.